Listed below are T cell receptor beta chains from one sample, sequenced in a study of cytomegalovirus exposure and HLA in healthy donors. Sequencing used immunoSEQ multiplex PCR; TCRdb keeps in-frame clones, though not all of them. The table lists some 95,000 clones, 65% to 80% of them singletons, with approximately 15% in the top ten. What was sequenced was PBMCs. The receptors come from a woman aged 18-29 years in good health and CMV-seropositive. The CDR3 runs from the conserved cysteine through the conserved F or W. Fields, in order: clone size, V gene, D gene, J gene, CDR3 DNA, CDR3 protein. D genes are given only for firm matches. For some rows the clone size is stated as once, few or many, or as a class when expanded; others skip it.

few	TRBV11-3	TRBD2	TRBJ2-1	TGTGCCAGCAGCCCTAGCGGGAGTTCGTACAATGAGCAGTTCTTC	CASSPSGSSYNEQFF
-	TRBV21-1	-	TRBJ1-2	TGTGCCAGCAGCAAAAAAGGGCCCCTATACAAAGGACAGGCCTGGGGGTATGGCTACACCTTC	CASSKKGPLYKGQAWGYGYTF
-	TRBV9	TRBD1	TRBJ2-2	TGTGCCAGCAGCGACGGGACAGTGAACACCGGGGAGCTGTTTTTT	CASSDGTVNTGELFF
-	TRBV7-2	-	TRBJ2-3	TGTGCCAGCAGCTTAAGACTAACTGGGCGGGGTACGCAGTATTTT	CASSLRLTGRGTQYF
-	TRBV4-2	-	TRBJ2-3	TGTGCCAGCAGCCAAGATGCGGGGGCCCCCACAGATACGCAGTATTTT	CASSQDAGAPTDTQYF
-	TRBV19	TRBD2	TRBJ2-3	TGTGCCAGTAGTATAGGGACTAGCGCCCGCACAGATACGCAGTATTTT	CASSIGTSARTDTQYF
-	TRBV4-1	TRBD2	TRBJ2-5	TGCGCCAGCAGCCACCCTGCGACTAGCGGGGGCCGGGGAGAGACCCAGTACTTC	CASSHPATSGGRGETQYF
-	TRBV2	-	TRBJ2-3	TGTGCCAGCAAAGAGCAGGGCACAGATACGCAGTATTTT	CASKEQGTDTQYF
few	TRBV4-2	-	TRBJ1-2	TGTGCCAGCAGCCAAGAAGGGGGACGGACTAACTATGGCTACACCTTC	CASSQEGGRTNYGYTF
few	TRBV10-3	-	TRBJ2-3	TGTGCCATCAGTGCTCTCCTTGTGAGGATCCCAGATACGCAGTATTTT	CAISALLVRIPDTQYF
-	TRBV9	-	TRBJ1-1	TGTGCCAGCAGCGCCCCGGGAGTCCTCGGGACTGAAGCTTTCTTT	CASSAPGVLGTEAFF
once	TRBV19	-	TRBJ1-5	TGTGCCAGTAGAGCGGGGGGTCAGCCCCAGCATTTT	CASRAGGQPQHF
-	TRBV29-1	-	TRBJ1-2	TGCAGCGTTCTAGGGGTTTACGGCTACACCTTC	CSVLGVYGYTF
-	TRBV19	-	TRBJ1-4	TGTGCCAGTAGTGTCATTCAGGGGATTAATGAAAAACTGTTTTTT	CASSVIQGINEKLFF
-	TRBV29-1	-	TRBJ2-5	TGCAGCGTTGAACGGGAGCTGGACGTAGGTACCCAGTACTTC	CSVERELDVGTQYF
-	TRBV7-2	-	TRBJ2-3	TGTGCCAGCAGACAGCCCGGAGATACGCAGTATTTT	CASRQPGDTQYF
-	TRBV6-5	TRBD1	TRBJ1-6	TGTGCCAGCAGTTACGTGAGACAGGGGAATTCACCCCTCCACTTT	CASSYVRQGNSPLHF
-	TRBV28	TRBD2	TRBJ2-1	TGTGCCAGCAGCCGGGGACTAGCGGGAGAGAAGTTCTTC	CASSRGLAGEKFF
-	TRBV5-4	-	TRBJ2-3	TGTGCCAGCAGCTTAAGCGGCGTTAACACAGATACGCAGTATTTT	CASSLSGVNTDTQYF
-	TRBV19	-	TRBJ2-1	TGTGCGTCAGGGATACCCTACAATGAGCAGTTCTTC	CASGIPYNEQFF
-	TRBV28	-	TRBJ1-6	TGTGCCAGCAGTTCCCGGGACCTCCGGGGGGCTCCCCTCCACTTT	CASSSRDLRGAPLHF
-	TRBV5-4	-	TRBJ2-7	TGTGCCAGCAGCCCCCCTGGAGTAGTCGATGGCGAGCAGTACTTC	CASSPPGVVDGEQYF
-	TRBV5-6	TRBD1	TRBJ2-1	TGTGCCAGCAGCTCGGACAGGGGTTCCTACAATGAGCAGTTCTTC	CASSSDRGSYNEQFF
-	TRBV9	-	TRBJ2-5	TGTGCCAGCAGCGTCCATGGGGGGGCTGAAGAGACCCAGTACTTC	CASSVHGGAEETQYF
once	TRBV28	-	TRBJ2-7	TGTGCCAGCAGTTTAGGGGGCCAGTACTACGAGCAGTACTTC	CASSLGGQYYEQYF
-	TRBV7-2	TRBD2	TRBJ2-5	TGTGCCAGCAGCTCCCCTAGCGGGCACCAAGAGACCCAGTACTTC	CASSSPSGHQETQYF
-	TRBV15	-	TRBJ2-5	TGTGCCACCAGCAGAGATCCGGGCCAAGAGACCCAGTACTTC	CATSRDPGQETQYF
once	TRBV21-1	-	TRBJ2-7	TGTGCCAGCAGCGAGACTATATCTCCCTACGAGCAGTACTTC	CASSETISPYEQYF
-	TRBV19	-	TRBJ2-1	TGTGCCAGTAGTATGGGCAACTACAATGAGCAGTTCTTC	CASSMGNYNEQFF
-	TRBV7-6	-	TRBJ2-3	TGTGCCAGCAGCTTAGCCCAAACGGAGACTTATACGCAGTATTTT	CASSLAQTETYTQYF
-	TRBV9	TRBD2	TRBJ2-3	TGTGCCAGCAGCGGGACAGGGACTAGCGGGTACACAGATACGCAGTATTTT	CASSGTGTSGYTDTQYF
-	TRBV15	-	TRBJ1-1	TGTGCCACCAGCAGAGATCAAGCCGGGACTGAAGCTTTCTTT	CATSRDQAGTEAFF
few	TRBV6-4	TRBD2	TRBJ2-3	TGTGCCAGCAGTGAAGAAGGCGGGAGGCAGTATTTT	CASSEEGGRQYF
once	TRBV7-2	TRBD1	TRBJ1-1	TGTGCCAGCAGCTTAGAAGGGGGCTTCGCTGAAGCTTTCTTT	CASSLEGGFAEAFF
-	TRBV19	-	TRBJ1-3	TGTGCCACCACCGAAAGGAGGCCCTCTGGAAACACCATATATTTT	CATTERRPSGNTIYF
-	TRBV6-5	-	TRBJ2-7	TGTGCCAGCAGCCGCGGGACAGCATACGAGCAGTACTTC	CASSRGTAYEQYF
few	TRBV18	-	TRBJ2-1	TGTGCCAGCTCACCTAGCGGTATTTCCGCTGAGCAGTTCTTC	CASSPSGISAEQFF
-	TRBV28	-	TRBJ2-7	TGTGCCAGCAGTTTATTCCCAGGTTCCTACGAGCAGTACTTC	CASSLFPGSYEQYF
-	TRBV7-9	TRBD1	TRBJ1-4	TGTGCCAGCAGCCCCTACAGGGGACGCACTAATGAAAAACTGTTTTTT	CASSPYRGRTNEKLFF
-	TRBV5-1	-	TRBJ2-1	TGCGCCAGCAGCTTACAGAATGAGCAGTTCTTC	CASSLQNEQFF
-	TRBV6-5	-	TRBJ2-7	TGTGCCTCACGCCGGGACAACTACGAGCAGTACTTC	CASRRDNYEQYF
-	TRBV6-4	TRBD2	TRBJ2-3	TGTGCCAGCAGTGATCTAGGAGCGGGAAAACAGTATTTT	CASSDLGAGKQYF
few	TRBV2	-	TRBJ1-2	TGTGCCAGCTTCGACTTTTCAGCTAACTATGGCTACACCTTC	CASFDFSANYGYTF
-	TRBV28	TRBD2	TRBJ2-2	TGTGCCAGTGGGGGGGACGGGGAGCTGTTTTTT	CASGGDGELFF
-	TRBV7-9	-	TRBJ2-3	TGTGCCAGCAGCCTTTTCGCAACTAGCACAGATACGCAGTATTTT	CASSLFATSTDTQYF
-	TRBV29-1	-	TRBJ1-4	TGCAGCGGGGCGAGTAATGAAAAACTGTTTTTT	CSGASNEKLFF
-	TRBV15	TRBD1	TRBJ2-3	TGTGCCACCAGAAACCCACAGGGGGTTACGACAGATACGCAGTATTTT	CATRNPQGVTTDTQYF
-	TRBV11-3	-	TRBJ1-1	TGTGCCAGCAGCTTATTTGGCGGGGGGGAAGCTTTCTTT	CASSLFGGGEAFF
-	TRBV30	TRBD1	TRBJ1-2	TGTGCCTGGAGAAGGCCGGGACAGCCGAACTATGGCTACACCTTC	CAWRRPGQPNYGYTF
-	TRBV27	TRBD2	TRBJ2-7	TGTGCCAGCAGTTCTCACTTACTAGCGGGGGGGGCCTACGAGCAGTACTTC	CASSSHLLAGGAYEQYF
-	TRBV5-5	TRBD1	TRBJ1-4	TGTGCCAGCAGCTTGACGGGACAGGGGGCGCGGGTAAATGAAAAACTGTTTTTT	CASSLTGQGARVNEKLFF
-	TRBV4-2	TRBD2	TRBJ2-2	TGTGCCAGCAGCTCAACCCTGTCCGGGGGGTACACCGGGGAGCTGTTTTTT	CASSSTLSGGYTGELFF
-	TRBV7-9	TRBD2	TRBJ2-7	TGTGCCAGCAGACCAGACCCCGGGAGGAGCTACGAGCAGTACTTC	CASRPDPGRSYEQYF
-	TRBV25-1	-	TRBJ1-2	TGTGCCAGCAGTGAACTCGCGGTTACGGCCGGCTACACCTTC	CASSELAVTAGYTF
-	TRBV7-9	-	TRBJ1-4	TGTGCCAGCAGCTTGGGCGGGTCGGTTAATGAAAAACTGTTTTTT	CASSLGGSVNEKLFF